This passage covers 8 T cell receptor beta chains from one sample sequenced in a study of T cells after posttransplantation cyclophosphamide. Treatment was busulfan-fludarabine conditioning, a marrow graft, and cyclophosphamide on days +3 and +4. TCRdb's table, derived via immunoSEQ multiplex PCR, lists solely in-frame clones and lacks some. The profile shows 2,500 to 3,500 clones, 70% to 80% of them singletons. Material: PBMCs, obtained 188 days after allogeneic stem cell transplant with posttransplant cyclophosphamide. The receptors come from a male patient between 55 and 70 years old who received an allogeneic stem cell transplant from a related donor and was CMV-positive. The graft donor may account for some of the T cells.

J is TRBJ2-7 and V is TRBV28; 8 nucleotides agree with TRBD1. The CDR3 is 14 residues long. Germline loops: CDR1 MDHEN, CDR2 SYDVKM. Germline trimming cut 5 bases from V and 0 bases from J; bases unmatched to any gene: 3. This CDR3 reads CASSRTGNSYEQYF. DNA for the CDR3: TGTGCCAGCAGTCGGACAGGGAACTCCTACGAGCAGTACTTC. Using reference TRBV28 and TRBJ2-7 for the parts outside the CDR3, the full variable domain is DVKVTQSSRYLVKRTGEKVFLECVQDMDHENMFWYRQDPGLGLRLIYFSYDVKMKEKGDIPEGYSVSREKKERFSLILESASTNQTSMYLCASSRTGNSYEQYFGPGTRLTVT.

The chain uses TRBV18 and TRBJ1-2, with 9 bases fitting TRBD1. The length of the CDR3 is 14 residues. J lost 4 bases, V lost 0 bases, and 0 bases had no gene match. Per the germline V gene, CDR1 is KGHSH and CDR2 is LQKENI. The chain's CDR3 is CASSPPTGGYGYTF. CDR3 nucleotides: TGTGCCAGCTCACCACCGACAGGGGGCTATGGCTACACCTTC.

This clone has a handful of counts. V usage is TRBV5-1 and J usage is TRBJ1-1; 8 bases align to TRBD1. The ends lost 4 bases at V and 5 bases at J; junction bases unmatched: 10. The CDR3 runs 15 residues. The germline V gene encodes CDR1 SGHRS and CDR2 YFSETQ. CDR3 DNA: TGCGCCAGCAGCGCCGGGACAGGACGAGGAACTGAAGCTTTCTTT. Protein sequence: CASSAGTGRGTEAFF.

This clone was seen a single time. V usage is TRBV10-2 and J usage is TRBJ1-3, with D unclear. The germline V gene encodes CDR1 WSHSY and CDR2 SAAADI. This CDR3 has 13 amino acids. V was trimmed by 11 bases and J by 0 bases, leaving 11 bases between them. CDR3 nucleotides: TGCGCCTCCCTTCGGAGCTCTGGAAACACCATATATTTT. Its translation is CASLRSSGNTIYF.

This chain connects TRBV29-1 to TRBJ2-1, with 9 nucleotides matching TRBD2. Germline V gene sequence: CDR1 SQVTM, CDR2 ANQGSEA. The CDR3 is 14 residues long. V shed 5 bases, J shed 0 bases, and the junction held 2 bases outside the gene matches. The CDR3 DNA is TGCAGCGTTAGACTAGCGGACTCCTACAATGAGCAGTTCTTC. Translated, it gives CSVRLADSYNEQFF.

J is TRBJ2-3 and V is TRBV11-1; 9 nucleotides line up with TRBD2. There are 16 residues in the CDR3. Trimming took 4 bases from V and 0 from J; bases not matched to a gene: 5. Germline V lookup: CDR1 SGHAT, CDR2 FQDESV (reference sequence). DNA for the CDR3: TGTGCCAGCAGCTCAAGACTAGCGGCTAGCACAGATACGCAGTATTTT. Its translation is CASSSRLAASTDTQYF.

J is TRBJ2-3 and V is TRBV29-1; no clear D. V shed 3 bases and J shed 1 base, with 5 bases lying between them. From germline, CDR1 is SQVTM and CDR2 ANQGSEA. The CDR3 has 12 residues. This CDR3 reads CSVDSGTDTQYF. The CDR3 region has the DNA TGCAGCGTTGACTCAGGCACAGATACGCAGTATTTT.

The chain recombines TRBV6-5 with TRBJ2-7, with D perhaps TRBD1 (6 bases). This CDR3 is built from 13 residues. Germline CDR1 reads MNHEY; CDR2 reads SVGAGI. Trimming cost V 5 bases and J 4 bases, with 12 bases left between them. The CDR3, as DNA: TGTGCCAGCAGTGCCTCAGGACAGTACGAGCAGTACTTC. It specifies CASSASGQYEQYF.